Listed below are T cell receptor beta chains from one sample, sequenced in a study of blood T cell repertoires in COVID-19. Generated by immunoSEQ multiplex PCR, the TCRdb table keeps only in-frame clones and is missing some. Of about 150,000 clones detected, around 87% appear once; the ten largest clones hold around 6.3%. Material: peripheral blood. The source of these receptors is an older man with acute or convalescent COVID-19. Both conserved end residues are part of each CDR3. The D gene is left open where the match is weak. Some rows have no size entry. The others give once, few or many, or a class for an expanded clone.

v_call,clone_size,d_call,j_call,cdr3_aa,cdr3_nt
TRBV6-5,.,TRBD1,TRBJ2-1,CASSYFRGSTYEQFF,TGTGCCAGCAGTTATTTCAGGGGGAGTACGTATGAGCAGTTCTTC
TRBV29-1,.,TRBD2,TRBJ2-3,CSVASGRYPTDTQYF,TGCAGCGTTGCTAGCGGGAGGTACCCGACAGATACGCAGTATTTT
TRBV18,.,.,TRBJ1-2,CASSPSDWQANYGYTF,TGTGCCAGCTCACCATCGGACTGGCAAGCTAACTATGGCTACACCTTC
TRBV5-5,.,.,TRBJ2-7,CASSLTPSGSYEQYF,TGTGCCAGCAGCCTGACCCCGTCGGGCTCCTACGAGCAGTACTTC
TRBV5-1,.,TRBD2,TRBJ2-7,CASSLRLAGVYEQYF,TGCGCCAGCAGCCTACGACTAGCGGGAGTCTACGAGCAGTACTTC
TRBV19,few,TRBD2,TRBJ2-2,CASSMRTGPSGSEAGELFF,TGTGCCAGTAGTATGCGGACAGGGCCTAGCGGGAGTGAAGCCGGGGAGCTGTTTTTT
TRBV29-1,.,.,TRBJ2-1,CSVEDRGNEQFF,TGCAGCGTTGAAGACAGGGGTAATGAGCAGTTCTTC
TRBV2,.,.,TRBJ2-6,CASSEKAGSGANVLTF,TGTGCCAGCAGTGAGAAGGCGGGCTCTGGGGCCAACGTCCTGACTTTC
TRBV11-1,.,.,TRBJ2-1,CASSYGVSGAYNEQFF,TGTGCCAGCAGCTACGGGGTTAGCGGAGCCTACAATGAGCAGTTCTTC
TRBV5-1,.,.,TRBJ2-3,CASSPGAYTQYF,TGCGCCAGCAGCCCAGGGGCATATACGCAGTATTTT
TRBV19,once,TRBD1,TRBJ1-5,CATGGTGVRSNQPQHF,TGTGCCACCGGCGGGACAGGGGTACGTAGCAATCAGCCCCAGCATTTT
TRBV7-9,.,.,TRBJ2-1,CASSLGTGNEQFF,TGTGCCAGCAGCTTGGGAACGGGGAATGAGCAGTTCTTC
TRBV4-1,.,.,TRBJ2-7,CASSQTGESEQYF,TGCGCCAGCAGTCAGACCGGGGAGAGCGAGCAGTACTTC
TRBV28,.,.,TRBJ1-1,CASEKAFF,TGTGCCAGCGAGAAAGCTTTCTTT
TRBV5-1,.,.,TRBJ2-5,CASQAEGETQYF,TGCGCCAGCCAGGCGGAGGGGGAGACCCAGTACTTC
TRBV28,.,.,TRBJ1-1,CASSLNGNTEAFF,TGTGCCAGCAGTCTGAACGGGAACACTGAAGCTTTCTTT